This is a list of T cell receptor beta chains from one sample in a study of T cell changes during pregnancy in multiple sclerosis. Only in-frame clones appear in the TCRdb table, and some are missing; sequencing was by immunoSEQ multiplex PCR. Of over 60,000 clones in the sample, 70% to 90% were seen once. Material: peripheral blood, obtained in the first trimester of pregnancy. The receptors shown here come from a female donor with multiple sclerosis, enrolled in a pregnancy study. Both conserved end residues are part of each CDR3. Fields, in order: V gene, J gene, D gene, clone size, CDR3 protein, CDR3 DNA. The D gene is left open where the match is weak. A row's size may be missing; if present it is once, few, many or a size class.

TRBV5-1	TRBJ1-3	NA	NA	CASSLGTGSGNTIYF	TGCGCCAGCAGCTTGGGTACGGGCTCTGGAAACACCATATATTTT
TRBV9	TRBJ2-7	NA	NA	CASTPTPNRDYEQYF	TGTGCCAGCACCCCAACCCCGAACAGGGACTACGAGCAGTACTTC
TRBV5-6	TRBJ2-5	NA	NA	CASSPQFQETQYF	TGTGCCAGCAGCCCACAGTTCCAAGAGACCCAGTACTTC
TRBV6-6	TRBJ1-1	NA	NA	CASSYETGSTEAFF	TGTGCCAGCAGTTACGAAACCGGGAGCACTGAAGCTTTCTTT
TRBV30	TRBJ2-1	TRBD2	NA	CAWSLGSGVYNEQFF	TGTGCCTGGAGCCTGGGGAGCGGGGTATACAATGAGCAGTTCTTC
TRBV2	TRBJ2-6	NA	NA	CASSRDGNVLTF	TGTGCCAGCAGTCGTGACGGGAACGTCCTGACTTTC
TRBV2	TRBJ2-1	TRBD1	NA	CASNGDRANEQFF	TGTGCCAGCAATGGGGACAGGGCAAATGAGCAGTTCTTC
TRBV5-8	TRBJ1-2	NA	NA	CASSPNTGLSGYGYTF	TGTGCCAGCAGCCCGAATACAGGGCTATCGGGCTATGGCTACACCTTC
TRBV6-5	TRBJ1-6	NA	NA	CASSTKGTPEPPLHF	TGTGCCAGCAGCACCAAAGGGACACCTGAACCACCCCTCCACTTT
TRBV6-4	TRBJ1-2	NA	NA	CASSPDTTSYGYTF	TGTGCCAGCAGCCCCGACACCACTAGCTATGGCTACACCTTC
TRBV4-1	TRBJ1-5	TRBD1	large	CASSQPLSTGGDHQPQHF	TGCGCCAGCAGCCAACCTCTATCGACAGGGGGGGACCATCAGCCCCAGCATTTT
TRBV6-5	TRBJ1-1	TRBD1	few	CASSYMGTGTAEAFF	TGTGCCAGCAGTTACATGGGGACAGGGACCGCTGAAGCTTTCTTT
TRBV7-9	TRBJ2-4	TRBD1	NA	CASSRTGGSKNIQYF	TGTGCCAGCAGTCGGACAGGGGGGAGCAAAAACATTCAGTACTTC
TRBV5-6	TRBJ2-2	NA	NA	CASAGGALTGELFF	TGTGCCAGCGCCGGAGGAGCCCTCACCGGGGAGCTGTTTTTT
TRBV9	TRBJ1-2	NA	NA	CASSLNTGLDYTF	TGTGCCAGCAGTCTTAATACAGGTCTCGACTACACCTTC